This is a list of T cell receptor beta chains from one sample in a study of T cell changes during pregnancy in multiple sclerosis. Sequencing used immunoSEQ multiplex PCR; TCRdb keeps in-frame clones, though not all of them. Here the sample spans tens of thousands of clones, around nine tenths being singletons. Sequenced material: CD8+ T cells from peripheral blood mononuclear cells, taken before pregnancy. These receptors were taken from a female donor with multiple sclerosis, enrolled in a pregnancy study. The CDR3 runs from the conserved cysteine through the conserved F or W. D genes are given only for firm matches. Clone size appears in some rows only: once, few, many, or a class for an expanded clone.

DNA: TGTGCCAGCTCACCACCTCCCGAGGGGGCAGGGAACTATGGCTACACCTTC
CDR3: CASSPPPEGAGNYGYTF
J: TRBJ1-2
D: TRBD1
length: 17
V: TRBV18
size: .

DNA: TGCAGCGTGTTGACAGGGACCACTGAAGCTTTCTTT
CDR3: CSVLTGTTEAFF
J: TRBJ1-1
D: TRBD1
length: 12
V: TRBV29-1
size: .

DNA: TGCGCCAGCAGCCACCCACAGGGATCCTACAATGAGCAGTTCTTC
CDR3: CASSHPQGSYNEQFF
J: TRBJ2-1
D: .
length: 15
V: TRBV4-1
size: .

DNA: TGTGCCAGCAGCTCTCTAGCTCTCCAAGAGACCCAGTACTTC
CDR3: CASSSLALQETQYF
J: TRBJ2-5
D: .
length: 14
V: TRBV7-3
size: .

DNA: TGTGCCAGCAGCCCGGTCGGGGATAGTTCACCCCTCCACTTT
CDR3: CASSPVGDSSPLHF
J: TRBJ1-6
D: .
length: 14
V: TRBV9
size: .

DNA: TGCGCCAGCAGCCAAGAGACTAGAGGCGAGCAGTACTTC
CDR3: CASSQETRGEQYF
J: TRBJ2-7
D: .
length: 13
V: TRBV4-3
size: .

DNA: TGTGCCAGCAGCGCTCAAGCAGGGTTGGGAAACACCATATATTTT
CDR3: CASSAQAGLGNTIYF
J: TRBJ1-3
D: .
length: 15
V: TRBV9
size: .

DNA: TGTGCCAGCAGCTGGACTGTAGGTGAAAAACTGTTTTTT
CDR3: CASSWTVGEKLFF
J: TRBJ1-4
D: .
length: 13
V: TRBV5-6
size: .

DNA: TGCAGCGTCGGGGTTGGCACTGAAGCTTTCTTT
CDR3: CSVGVGTEAFF
J: TRBJ1-1
D: .
length: 11
V: TRBV29-1
size: .

DNA: TGTGCCAGCAGCCCGGGACAGTATAATTCACCCCTCCACTTT
CDR3: CASSPGQYNSPLHF
J: TRBJ1-6
D: TRBD1
length: 14
V: TRBV7-3
size: .

DNA: TGTGCCAGCAGCCAACTCGACACGTATGGCTACACCTTC
CDR3: CASSQLDTYGYTF
J: TRBJ1-2
D: .
length: 13
V: TRBV4-2
size: .

DNA: TGCGCCAGCAGCCAAGATTGGACAGGGAATTCACCCCTCCACTTT
CDR3: CASSQDWTGNSPLHF
J: TRBJ1-6
D: TRBD1
length: 15
V: TRBV4-3
size: .

DNA: TGTGCCAGCAGCGGGGTAGCGGGGGGGAGTGGCACAGATACGCAGTATTTT
CDR3: CASSGVAGGSGTDTQYF
J: TRBJ2-3
D: TRBD2
length: 17
V: TRBV9
size: once

DNA: TGTGCCAGCTCACCTCCCGACAGAAGCACAGATACGCAGTATTTT
CDR3: CASSPPDRSTDTQYF
J: TRBJ2-3
D: .
length: 15
V: TRBV18
size: .

DNA: TGTGCCAGCAGCGTAGGGGACAGTCTGAATTCACCCCTCCACTTT
CDR3: CASSVGDSLNSPLHF
J: TRBJ1-6
D: TRBD1
length: 15
V: TRBV9
size: .

DNA: TGTGCCAGCAGCGGGGCCGGTCCTGATTCACCCCTCCACTTT
CDR3: CASSGAGPDSPLHF
J: TRBJ1-6
D: .
length: 14
V: TRBV5-6
size: .

DNA: TGTGCCATCCGAGACAGGTTGAACACTGAAGCTTTCTTT
CDR3: CAIRDRLNTEAFF
J: TRBJ1-1
D: .
length: 13
V: TRBV4-2
size: once

DNA: TGTGCCAGCAGTGAGGCGGAGACGGGCTATGGCTACACCTTC
CDR3: CASSEAETGYGYTF
J: TRBJ1-2
D: .
length: 14
V: TRBV6-1
size: .

DNA: TGTGCCAGCAGCCAAGAAGTGGACAGGGGAGTCCCTAATCAGCCCCAGCATTTT
CDR3: CASSQEVDRGVPNQPQHF
J: TRBJ1-5
D: TRBD1
length: 18
V: TRBV4-2
size: .

DNA: TGTGCCAGCAGCGTAGAAGGGACAACGAAAGAAAAACTGTTTTTT
CDR3: CASSVEGTTKEKLFF
J: TRBJ1-4
D: .
length: 15
V: TRBV9
size: .

DNA: TGCGCCAGCAGCCCACTAGGCGGGGGGGCCTACGAGCAGTACTTC
CDR3: CASSPLGGGAYEQYF
J: TRBJ2-7
D: TRBD2
length: 15
V: TRBV4-3
size: once

DNA: TGTGCCAGCAGCGTAGGATCCGGGTACACTGAAGCTTTCTTT
CDR3: CASSVGSGYTEAFF
J: TRBJ1-1
D: .
length: 14
V: TRBV9
size: .

DNA: TGCAGCGTTGAGCCGGGGGTGAGGACTGAAGCTTTCTTT
CDR3: CSVEPGVRTEAFF
J: TRBJ1-1
D: .
length: 13
V: TRBV29-1
size: .

DNA: TGTGCCAGCAGCAAGAGTCAGGACGAGCAGTACTTC
CDR3: CASSKSQDEQYF
J: TRBJ2-7
D: .
length: 12
V: TRBV21-1
size: .

DNA: TGTGCCAGCGGAAAGGGGGTTAGGGCCAACGTCCTGACTTTC
CDR3: CASGKGVRANVLTF
J: TRBJ2-6
D: .
length: 14
V: TRBV9
size: .

DNA: TGTGCCAGCAGCCAAGACCTAGCCCGGGGGGTAGACGGGCAGTACTTC
CDR3: CASSQDLARGVDGQYF
J: TRBJ2-5
D: TRBD2
length: 16
V: TRBV4-2
size: .

DNA: TGTGCCAGCAGCCCCGGACAGGGTGTTGGCTACACCTTC
CDR3: CASSPGQGVGYTF
J: TRBJ1-2
D: TRBD1
length: 13
V: TRBV7-9
size: .

DNA: TGTGCCAGCAGGCTGGCGGGGGGGGACGAGCAGTACTTC
CDR3: CASRLAGGDEQYF
J: TRBJ2-7
D: TRBD2
length: 13
V: TRBV13
size: .

DNA: TGTGCCAGCACCTCAGGTGGCAATCAGCCCCAGCATTTT
CDR3: CASTSGGNQPQHF
J: TRBJ1-5
D: .
length: 13
V: TRBV5-6
size: few

DNA: TGTGCCAGCAGCCAAGGGGGGACATTGAACACTGAAGCTTTCTTT
CDR3: CASSQGGTLNTEAFF
J: TRBJ1-1
D: .
length: 15
V: TRBV4-2
size: .

DNA: TGTGCCAGCAGCGAGGGGGATTATAGCGACGAGCAGTACTTC
CDR3: CASSEGDYSDEQYF
J: TRBJ2-7
D: .
length: 14
V: TRBV9
size: .

DNA: TGTGCCAGCGCATACGGTTCAGGGGGCTACAATGAGCAGTTCTTC
CDR3: CASAYGSGGYNEQFF
J: TRBJ2-1
D: TRBD1
length: 15
V: TRBV27
size: .

DNA: TGTGCCAGCAGCGAGCCGGGTCTTAATGAGCAGTTCTTC
CDR3: CASSEPGLNEQFF
J: TRBJ2-1
D: .
length: 13
V: TRBV7-9
size: .

DNA: TGTGCCAGCAGCGTTTTTGGCGGGACTAGGGCTGAGACCCAGTACTTC
CDR3: CASSVFGGTRAETQYF
J: TRBJ2-5
D: TRBD2
length: 16
V: TRBV7-6
size: once

DNA: TGTGCCAGCAGCCAAGGGAGGGTGGACGGGGGAGATACGCAGTATTTT
CDR3: CASSQGRVDGGDTQYF
J: TRBJ2-3
D: .
length: 16
V: TRBV4-2
size: .

DNA: TGTGCCAGCACTCCCGGGACTAGTGGAGAGCAGTACTTC
CDR3: CASTPGTSGEQYF
J: TRBJ2-7
D: TRBD2
length: 13
V: TRBV6-5
size: .

DNA: TGTGCCAGCAGCTCGACTAGCGGGGGGGCTAGCACAGATACGCAGTATTTT
CDR3: CASSSTSGGASTDTQYF
J: TRBJ2-3
D: TRBD2
length: 17
V: TRBV7-8
size: .

DNA: TGTGCCAGCAGCGTAGGTTCGGGAGTTGGGGAGCAGTACTTC
CDR3: CASSVGSGVGEQYF
J: TRBJ2-7
D: .
length: 14
V: TRBV9
size: few

DNA: TGTGCCAGCAGCTCTGACAGGGATAATGAAAAACTGTTTTTT
CDR3: CASSSDRDNEKLFF
J: TRBJ1-4
D: TRBD1
length: 14
V: TRBV13
size: .

DNA: TGTGCCAGCAGTTTGACAGGGCACTATGGCTACACCTTC
CDR3: CASSLTGHYGYTF
J: TRBJ1-2
D: TRBD1
length: 13
V: TRBV27
size: .

DNA: TGTGCCAGTAGTCCCACCTTGGCGGGGTCCTACAATGAGCAGTTCTTC
CDR3: CASSPTLAGSYNEQFF
J: TRBJ2-1
D: .
length: 16
V: TRBV19
size: .

DNA: TGTGCCAGCAGCTCGGGTGCCGGGGAGTTGTTTTTT
CDR3: CASSSGAGELFF
J: TRBJ2-2
D: .
length: 12
V: TRBV7-3
size: .

DNA: TGTGCCAGCAGGGGGGCCGAATCCTACGAGCAGTACTTC
CDR3: CASRGAESYEQYF
J: TRBJ2-7
D: .
length: 13
V: TRBV5-6
size: .

DNA: TGTGCCAGCAGTTATGGCAGGGACTATAGCAATCAGCCCCAGCATTTT
CDR3: CASSYGRDYSNQPQHF
J: TRBJ1-5
D: .
length: 16
V: TRBV6-6
size: .

DNA: TGTGCCAGCAGCCCGGACAGGGGCAACGAGCAGTACTTC
CDR3: CASSPDRGNEQYF
J: TRBJ2-7
D: TRBD1
length: 13
V: TRBV6-5
size: .